The entry below gives a single T cell receptor (beta chain) sequence along with its context. Its antigen is as yet unknown. These data come from a study of radiotherapy plus CTLA-4 blockade in lung cancer. Study-level findings and limits: Early blood T cell clone dynamics reportedly forecast response best, with interferon-beta. Blood TCR clones of tumor origin expanded after radiotherapy plus ipilimumab.

Produced via immunoSEQ multiplex PCR; TCRdb's table is partial and in-frame only. The top ten clones hold 20% to 30% of a sample with roughly 100,000 clones, around 80% of them seen once. V was trimmed by 7 bases and J by 10 bases, leaving 17 bases between them. The CDR3 is 13 amino acids. CDR1 is MNHEY and CDR2 is SMNVEV in the germline V gene (reference sequence). This chain links TRBV27 with TRBJ2-1, with D perhaps TRBD1 or TRBD2 (5 bases each). Sequenced material: peripheral blood, taken from a patient treated with radiotherapy plus ipilimumab. The receptor was derived from a human donor with non-small cell lung cancer that progressed on radiotherapy plus ipilimumab. CDR3 in DNA: TGTGCCAGCATGGGTGGGGCGAGCGGCGAGCAGTTCTTC. It specifies CASMGGASGEQFF.